This record covers a single TCR beta chain. The data were obtained in a study of blood T cell repertoires in COVID-19. Looking at the study overall: Spain, Italy and the United States supplied samples that represented acute and convalescent COVID-19. PBMCs, B-cell-depleted T cells, or T cells were the source of the cDNA or gDNA that made up the material.

Trimming cost V 1 base and J 8 bases, with 7 bases left between them. The V gene's germline CDR1 is LGHNA and CDR2 YSLEER. The CDR3 covers 12 residues. Original handling: By means of reference gene primer amplification, nucleated cell counts were estimated. The assay was immunoSEQ multiplex PCR, and TCRdb's table has in-frame clones only and misses some. From that table come the V and J calls and clone size; the DNA was used to work out D and trimming. The table has about 280,000 clones, approximately 85% seen once. The chain has TRBV4-3 and TRBJ2-3, with no clear D. The sequence was obtained from a man in his fifties with active or convalescent COVID-19. Sequencing was performed on peripheral blood. The CDR3 region is CASSQVSGTQYF. DNA for the CDR3: TGCGCCAGCAGCCAAGTGTCGGGTACGCAGTATTTT.